This passage covers 32 T cell receptor beta chains from one sample sequenced in a study of PD-L1 blockade in urothelial cancer. Assay: immunoSEQ multiplex PCR; the TCRdb copy retains only in-frame clones and omits some. Here the sample spans some 60,000 clones, roughly 86% being singletons. The specimen comprised PBMCs, sampled around atezolizumab (anti-PD-L1) treatment. The source of these receptors is a man aged 50-59 years with urothelial cancer.

This clone showed up just a few times. The chain employs TRBV7-3 and TRBJ1-1; the D gene is possibly TRBD1 (6 bases). Germline V gene lookup returns CDR1 SGHTA and CDR2 FQGTGA. Trimming left V 2 bases short and J 2 bases short, with 9 bases between. There are 14 residues in the CDR3. The CDR3 bases are TGTGCCAGCAGCTTACTGGGACAAAACACTGAAGCTTTCTTT. Its translation: CASSLLGQNTEAFF.

This sequence joins TRBV20-1 and TRBJ2-3; the D gene is possibly TRBD2 (5 bases). Germline CDR1 reads DFQATT; CDR2 reads SNEGSKA (reference sequence). This CDR3 has 11 residues. This CDR3 is CKVTRADTQYF. As DNA, the CDR3 is TGCAAAGTTACTAGGGCAGATACGCAGTATTTT.

This clone was counted once. The chain links TRBV6-6 to TRBJ2-6; TRBD1 might be the D (5 bases). Germline V CDR1 and CDR2: MNHNY, SVGAGI (reference sequence). The ends were cut back, 6 bases at V and 4 bases at J, with 10 bases in the middle. CDR3 size: 14 residues. The CDR3 region is CASSPGNGANVLTF. The CDR3 nucleotides read TGTGCCAGCAGCCCAGGGAACGGGGCCAACGTCCTGACTTTC.

The chain couples TRBV29-1 to TRBJ1-2, with TRBD1 matching 11 bases. This CDR3 is 17 amino acids long. Germline CDR1 is SQVTM and CDR2 is ANQGSEA. The V gene end was trimmed by 0 bases and the J gene end by 0 bases; junction bases not matched to a gene: 6. Written as DNA, the CDR3 is TGCAGCGTTGAAGATGGGACAGGGGGTCTCCCTAACTATGGCTACACCTTC. It specifies CSVEDGTGGLPNYGYTF.

The V gene is TRBV6-1, the J gene TRBJ2-7; 11 bases map to TRBD1. CDR1 and CDR2 from the germline V gene are MNHNS and SASEGT. The CDR3 loop spans 15 amino acids. The J segment lost 5 bases and the V segment lost 6 bases, leaving 9 bases of the junction unmatched. The CDR3 sequence is CASSPGTGGKDEQYF. CDR3 coding DNA: TGTGCCAGCAGCCCCGGGACAGGGGGAAAAGACGAGCAGTACTTC.

The chain couples TRBV4-1 to TRBJ2-1, with 14 bases matching TRBD2. Germline CDR1 MGHRA, CDR2 YSYEKL. The CDR3 runs 16 residues. J gave up 9 bases and V 7 bases, and 11 bases lay outside the gene matches. DNA for the CDR3: TGCGCCAGCACCGAAAGGGGACTAGCGGGAGAGGGTGAGCAGTTCTTC. Its translation is CASTERGLAGEGEQFF.

J is TRBJ2-2 and V is TRBV4-1; D might be TRBD2 (7 bases). Per the germline V gene, CDR1 is MGHRA and CDR2 is YSYEKL. This CDR3 has 17 residues. The germline V and J ends were trimmed by 1 base and 6 bases, with 18 bases remaining between them. CDR3 protein: CASSQGPTGGGAGELFF. The CDR3 nucleotides are TGCGCCAGCAGCCAAGGCCCAACTGGCGGGGGCGCCGGGGAGCTGTTTTTT.

J is TRBJ2-1 and V is TRBV21-1; the table's D gene call, TRBD2, was not cross checked with the DNA. TRBV21-1 is a recognized pseudogene. The CDR3 has 19 residues. This CDR3 is CASSKGSPGTSGRANEQFF. Written as DNA, the CDR3 is TGTGCCAGCAGCAAAGGCTCCCCCGGGACTAGCGGGAGGGCCAATGAGCAGTTCTTC.

The rearrangement links TRBV18 to TRBJ2-3; no clear D. CDR3 length: 16 residues. The V end lost 0 bases, the J end lost 7 bases, and 17 bases lay between the germline ends. Germline V gene sequence: CDR1 KGHSH, CDR2 LQKENI. The CDR3 region is CASSPPSAGIGYTQYF. CDR3 coding DNA: TGTGCCAGCTCACCACCTTCAGCAGGTATTGGATATACGCAGTATTTT.

The chain recombines TRBV30 with TRBJ2-3, with D maybe TRBD2 (7 bases). Per germline, CDR1 GTSNPN and CDR2 SVGIG (reference sequence). The CDR3 is 15 residues long. The V end lost 2 bases, the J end lost 2 bases, and 14 bases lay between the germline ends. Written as DNA, the CDR3 is TGTGCCTGGAGTACGGGGGGCGGTTTCACAGATACGCAGTATTTT. Translation: CAWSTGGGFTDTQYF.

This chain joins TRBV4-2 and TRBJ2-1, with 12 positions matching TRBD2. V lost 2 bases and J lost 6; bases outside the gene matches: 5. Germline V lookup: CDR1 LGHNA, CDR2 YNFKEQ. This CDR3 comprises 16 residues. The CDR3 region has the DNA TGTGCCAGCAGCCAACGGACTAGCGGGGATTTCAATGAGCAGTTCTTC. Translated, it gives CASSQRTSGDFNEQFF.

A few counts support this clone. This chain joins TRBV28 and TRBJ1-5; tentatively, D is TRBD1 (6 bases). V was shortened by 7 bases and J by 7 bases, with 17 bases between the two germline ends. The CDR3 totals 14 residues. Germline V CDR1 and CDR2: MDHEN, SYDVKM. CDR3 loop: CASTLRGFWQPQHF. DNA for the CDR3: TGTGCCAGCACCTTGAGGGGGTTTTGGCAGCCCCAGCATTTT. Complete variable domain (other parts from reference TRBV28 and TRBJ1-5): DVKVTQSSRYLVKRTGEKVFLECVQDMDHENMFWYRQDPGLGLRLIYFSYDVKMKEKGDIPEGYSVSREKKERFSLILESASTNQTSMYLCASTLRGFWQPQHFGDGTRLSIL.

This chain joins TRBV5-1 and TRBJ2-7, with D maybe TRBD1 (6 bases). Germline lookup yields CDR1 SGHRS and CDR2 YFSETQ. This CDR3 region has 14 residues. V dropped 4 bases and J dropped 6 bases, with 17 bases sitting between them. CDR3 coding DNA: TGCGCCAGCAGCGTCCTGCTTAAGGACAGCGAGCAGTACTTC. This encodes CASSVLLKDSEQYF.

V is TRBV28 and J is TRBJ1-2, with 7 bases identical to TRBD1. Germline CDR1 reads MDHEN; CDR2 reads SYDVKM. This CDR3 region has 13 residues. The J segment lost 0 bases and the V segment lost 10 bases, leaving 5 bases of the junction unmatched. CDR3 amino acids: CATHGQANYGYTF. Written as DNA, the CDR3 is TGTGCCACCCACGGACAGGCTAACTATGGCTACACCTTC.

The V gene is TRBV4-1, the J gene TRBJ2-5, with 7 nucleotides matching TRBD1. With 4 bases clipped from V and 1 base from J, the junction kept 3 bases outside the gene matches. CDR1 is MGHRA, CDR2 YSYEKL, per germline. The CDR3 runs 14 residues. The CDR3 region has the DNA TGCGCCAGCAGCCCGGGACAGTTCCAAGAGACCCAGTACTTC. Translated: CASSPGQFQETQYF.

The rearrangement uses TRBV5-1 and TRBJ2-3; D not certain. CDR3 length: 13 residues. CDR1 is SGHRS, CDR2 YFSETQ, per germline. The germline V and J ends were trimmed by 4 bases and 0 bases, with 6 bases remaining between them. The chain's CDR3 is CASSRTSTDTQYF. The CDR3 DNA sequence: TGCGCCAGCAGCCGAACTAGCACAGATACGCAGTATTTT.

The chain joins TRBV28 to TRBJ2-7, with TRBD2 matching 9 bases. With V trimmed by 7 bases and J by 4 bases, 8 bases remained unmatched. There are 14 residues in the CDR3. Germline-derived CDR1 and CDR2 are MDHEN and SYDVKM. CDR3: CASNLAGTIYEQYF. The CDR3 DNA reads TGTGCCAGCAACCTAGCGGGAACAATATACGAGCAGTACTTC.

The chain links TRBV5-4 to TRBJ1-2, with D unresolved. V was pared by 0 bases and J by 1 base, with 10 bases between. The CDR3 is 15 amino acids. CDR1 and CDR2 (germline): SGHNT, YYREEE (reference sequence). The CDR3: CASSLGLGYNYGYTF. CDR3 coding DNA: TGTGCCAGCAGCTTGGGTCTCGGGTATAACTATGGCTACACCTTC. Using reference TRBV5-4 and TRBJ1-2 for the parts outside the CDR3, the full variable domain is ETGVTQSPTHLIKTRGQQVTLRCSSQSGHNTVSWYQQALGQGPQFIFQYYREEENGRGNFPPRFSGLQFPNYSSELNVNALELDDSALYLCASSLGLGYNYGYTFGSGTRLTVV.

The J gene is TRBJ1-5, the V gene TRBV2; D unresolved. V was cut by 1 base and J by 2 bases, with 9 bases left in between. Germline V CDR1 and CDR2: SNHLY, FYNNEI. The CDR3 is 15 residues long. The CDR3 sequence: CASSEGGAGNQPQHF. For the CDR3, the DNA is TGTGCCAGCAGTGAAGGAGGTGCTGGCAATCAGCCCCAGCATTTT.

The chain recombines TRBV7-2 with TRBJ2-7; 9 bases fit TRBD2. The CDR3 loop spans 14 amino acids. Germline V gene data show CDR1 as SGHTA and CDR2 as FQGNSA. Germline trimming cut 6 bases from V and 0 bases from J; bases unmatched to any gene: 3. CDR3 DNA: TGTGCCAGCAGGGAGACTAGCGGCTCCTACGAGCAGTACTTC. Protein sequence: CASRETSGSYEQYF.

This clone was detected only a few times. The rearrangement uses TRBV2 and TRBJ2-7; D might be TRBD2 (7 bases). Germline CDR1 SNHLY, CDR2 FYNNEI. The ends were cut back, 2 bases at V and 2 bases at J, with 13 bases in the middle. The CDR3 extends over 15 amino acids. The CDR3 spells CASSERGAEAYEQYF. The CDR3 nucleotides are TGTGCCAGCAGTGAACGGGGGGCGGAGGCCTACGAGCAGTACTTC.

This chain links TRBV9 with TRBJ2-1; possibly TRBD2 for D (5 bases). The ends were cut back, 0 bases at V and 5 bases at J, with 12 bases in the middle. This CDR3 contains 15 residues. The germline gives CDR1 SGDLS, CDR2 YYNGEE. The CDR3 protein is CASSVAPTRDNEQFF. The CDR3 nucleotides read TGTGCCAGCAGCGTAGCTCCCACTAGAGACAATGAGCAGTTCTTC.

V gene TRBV6-5 combines with J gene TRBJ2-7, with 8 bases that match TRBD1. The CDR3 is 12 amino acids. CDR1 and CDR2 (germline): MNHEY, SVGAGI. V lost 6 bases, J lost 10 bases, and 8 bases stayed unmatched. This chain's CDR3 is CASRKGQGTQYF. The CDR3 DNA is TGTGCCAGCAGGAAAGGACAGGGAACTCAGTACTTC.

This chain links TRBV15 with TRBJ2-7; 8 bases are a match to TRBD2. CDR1 is LNHNV, CDR2 YYDKDF, per germline (reference sequence). J was trimmed by 2 bases and V by 3 bases; bases with no gene match: 6. The CDR3 covers 15 residues. CDR3 in amino acids: CATSRTTSGTYEQYF. For the CDR3, the DNA is TGTGCCACCAGCAGGACCACTAGCGGAACCTACGAGCAGTACTTC. The whole variable domain, filled in from reference TRBV15 and TRBJ2-7, reads DAMVIQNPRYQVTQFGKPVTLSCSQTLNHNVMYWYQQKSSQAPKLLFHYYDKDFNNEADTPDNFQSRRPNTSFCFLDIRSPGLGDTAMYLCATSRTTSGTYEQYFGPGTRLTVT.

Here the CDR3 reads CASRLRDTEKETQYF. Written as DNA, the CDR3 is TGTGCCAGTAGGCTTCGGGACACGGAAAAAGAGACCCAGTACTTC. The V gene is TRBV19, the J gene TRBJ2-5, with D tentatively TRBD1 (6 bases). CDR3 length: 15 residues. The V and J ends lost 6 bases and 3 bases respectively, with 17 bases between them. Germline CDR1 LNHDA, CDR2 SQIVND (reference sequence). The full variable domain, in which reference TRBV19 and TRBJ2-5 provide the parts outside the CDR3, is DGGITQSPKYLFRKEGQNVTLSCEQNLNHDAMYWYRQDPGQGLRLIYYSQIVNDFQKGDIAEGYSVSREKKESFPLTVTSAQKNPTAFYLCASRLRDTEKETQYFGPGTRLLVL.

This sequence joins TRBV7-3 and TRBJ2-7; TRBD2 might be the D (6 bases). The CDR3 covers 21 residues. V was shortened by 1 base and J by 2 bases, with 30 bases between the two germline ends. Germline lookup yields CDR1 SGHTA and CDR2 FQGTGA. CDR3 amino acids: CASSLIRELSIEALLPYEQYF. The DNA of the CDR3 is TGTGCCAGCAGCTTAATTCGGGAGTTGAGCATAGAGGCACTCCTACCCTACGAGCAGTACTTC.

The V call is TRBV27, the J call TRBJ1-4; 7 bases match TRBD1. The CDR3 spans 13 residues. CDR1 is MNHEY, CDR2 SMNVEV, per germline (reference sequence). V trimming: 6 bases; J trimming: 8 bases; junction bases outside the gene matches: 6. CDR3 residues: CASSKGQREKLFF. Written as DNA, the CDR3 is TGTGCCAGCAGCAAGGGACAGCGCGAAAAACTGTTTTTT.

This chain links TRBV30 with TRBJ2-7; D is possibly TRBD2 (6 bases). The CDR3 extends over 14 amino acids. V lost 3 bases and J lost 2, with 14 bases in between. The germline gives CDR1 GTSNPN, CDR2 SVGIG (reference sequence). This CDR3 reads CAWRGSGLTYEQYF. The CDR3 DNA is TGTGCCTGGAGGGGGAGCGGACTAACCTACGAGCAGTACTTC. Using reference TRBV30 and TRBJ2-7 for the parts outside the CDR3, the full variable domain is SQTIHQWPATLVQPVGSPLSLECTVEGTSNPNLYWYRQAAGRGLQLLFYSVGIGQISSEVPQNLSASRPQDRQFILSSKKLLLSDSGFYLCAWRGSGLTYEQYFGPGTRLTVT.

The chain carries TRBV19 and TRBJ2-1; D is ambiguous. From germline, CDR1 is LNHDA and CDR2 SQIVND (reference sequence). The V and J ends lost 4 bases and 8 bases respectively, with 21 bases between them. This CDR3 is 16 amino acids long. The CDR3 sequence: CASSSPRGVWSDEQFF. The DNA of the CDR3 is TGTGCCAGTAGTAGTCCCCGAGGAGTTTGGTCCGATGAGCAGTTCTTC. Drawing the rest from reference TRBV19 and TRBJ2-1, the complete variable domain is DGGITQSPKYLFRKEGQNVTLSCEQNLNHDAMYWYRQDPGQGLRLIYYSQIVNDFQKGDIAEGYSVSREKKESFPLTVTSAQKNPTAFYLCASSSPRGVWSDEQFFGPGTRLTVL.

The chain employs TRBV9 and TRBJ2-3, with 7 bases lining up with TRBD1. The length of the CDR3 is 15 residues. Germline V CDR1 and CDR2: SGDLS, YYNGEE. Trimming cost V 1 base and J 5 bases; bases outside gene matches: 7. In nucleotides, the CDR3 is TGTGCCAGCAGCGTATCAGGGGGTGGGAGAGATACGCAGTATTTT. Translated, it gives CASSVSGGGRDTQYF.

This clone is deemed medium-sized. The rearrangement uses TRBV28 and TRBJ2-5; TRBD2 aligns across 7 bases. The CDR3 length is 15 residues. From germline, CDR1 is MDHEN and CDR2 SYDVKM. With 3 bases clipped from V and 5 bases from J, the junction kept 9 bases outside the gene matches. The CDR3 reads CASSLSSGGAETQYF. The CDR3, as DNA: TGTGCCAGCAGTTTGTCTAGCGGAGGGGCTGAGACCCAGTACTTC.

The CDR3 is CASSGGDESYEQYF. The CDR3 DNA is TGTGCCAGCAGCGGAGGGGACGAATCCTACGAGCAGTACTTC. This chain uses TRBV5-6 with TRBJ2-7; tentative D call: TRBD2 (6 bases). V was cut by 4 bases and J by 1 base, with 12 bases left in between. Per germline, CDR1 SGHDT and CDR2 YYEEEE. The length of the CDR3 is 14 residues.